Presented here are 21 T cell receptor beta chains from one specimen sequenced in a study of blood T cell repertoires in COVID-19. Profiling relied on immunoSEQ multiplex PCR, and the TCRdb table lists in-frame clones only, not all of them. The profile shows 300,000 to 450,000 clones, about 88% of them singletons. Sequenced: PBMCs or T cells enriched from blood (not recorded which). These receptor sequences come from a woman younger than 35 who had recovered from COVID-19.

The chain couples TRBV5-1 to TRBJ2-5; no definite D call. V was cut by 4 bases and J by 2 bases, with 9 bases left in between. The CDR3 has 13 residues. Per the germline V gene, CDR1 is SGHRS and CDR2 is YFSETQ. In nucleotides, the CDR3 is TGCGCCAGCAGCGCGGTCCTTCAAGAGACCCAGTACTTC. Residues: CASSAVLQETQYF.

The genes are TRBV6-1 and TRBJ2-3; 7 positions agree with TRBD2. This CDR3 is 17 amino acids long. The V and J ends lost 3 bases and 0 bases, in that order; junction bases with no gene match: 9. Germline V lookup: CDR1 MNHNS, CDR2 SASEGT. The CDR3 loop is CASSDTVRRGSTDTQYF. As DNA, the CDR3 is TGTGCCAGCAGTGACACGGTACGGCGGGGGAGCACAGATACGCAGTATTTT.

The chain employs TRBV29-1 and TRBJ1-1; TRBD1 might be the D (6 bases). Germline lookup yields CDR1 SQVTM and CDR2 ANQGSEA. Trimming removed 1 base from V and 5 bases from J, with 8 bases in between. This CDR3 contains 12 residues. The CDR3 bases are TGCAGCGTTGAAGGCAGGGGAACTGAAGCTTTCTTT. Amino acids: CSVEGRGTEAFF.

This chain joins TRBV27 and TRBJ1-6, with 9 nucleotides matching TRBD1. There are 20 residues in the CDR3. Germline CDR1 and CDR2: MNHEY and SMNVEV (reference sequence). The ends lost 8 bases at V and 0 bases at J; junction bases unmatched: 17. This CDR3 is CASSTPTGGQFGSYNSPLHF. In DNA, the CDR3 is TGTGCCAGCTCTACCCCCACAGGGGGCCAATTCGGCTCCTATAATTCACCCCTCCACTTT.

The chain joins TRBV7-2 to TRBJ2-3, with D tentatively TRBD1 (6 bases). V gave up 5 bases and J gave up 0 bases, with 15 bases separating them. Germline lookup yields CDR1 SGHTA and CDR2 FQGNSA. CDR3 length: 16 amino acids. The chain's CDR3 is CASSLGRGASTDTQYF. The CDR3 DNA reads as TGTGCCAGCAGCCTCGGCAGGGGTGCTAGCACAGATACGCAGTATTTT.

The chain uses TRBV29-1 and TRBJ1-1; D not certain. The ends were cut back, 3 bases at V and 2 bases at J, with 10 bases in the middle. The CDR3 length is 13 residues. CDR1 is SQVTM, CDR2 ANQGSEA, per germline. Here the CDR3 DNA reads TGCAGCGTTGACGGGGAAAGTAACACTGAAGCTTTCTTT. Translation: CSVDGESNTEAFF.

The gene calls are TRBV10-3 and TRBJ2-1; D not certain. Germline V CDR1 and CDR2: ENHRY, SYGVKD. The CDR3 length is 11 residues. Trimming left V 4 bases short and J 8 bases short, with 6 bases between. The CDR3 is CAISVSDEQFF. In nucleotides, the CDR3 is TGTGCCATCAGTGTATCAGATGAGCAGTTCTTC.

The chain carries TRBV11-2 and TRBJ1-1, with D unresolved. This CDR3 region has 15 residues. Germline-derived CDR1 and CDR2 are SGHAT and FQNNGV. The V end was cut by 0 bases, the J end by 5 bases, with 13 bases between. The CDR3 nucleotides are TGTGCCAGCAGCTTAGAGTCGGCCCCGAGGACTGAAGCTTTCTTT. Translated, it gives CASSLESAPRTEAFF.

The chain has TRBV29-1 and TRBJ1-2; 12 nucleotides match TRBD1. With V trimmed by 5 bases and J by 8 bases, 6 bases remained unmatched. Germline CDR1 and CDR2: SQVTM and ANQGSEA. The CDR3 totals 13 residues. The CDR3 protein is CSVTGTGGEGYTF. The CDR3 region has the DNA TGCAGCGTTACCGGGACAGGGGGCGAAGGCTACACCTTC.

The V call is TRBV24-1, the J call TRBJ2-1, with a weak D call TRBD2 (6 bases). V lost 12 bases and J lost 4, with 15 bases in between. This CDR3 has 13 residues. Germline CDR1 KGHDR, CDR2 SFDVKD. For the CDR3, the DNA is TGTGCCGCCGGAGGGGCAGGGTACAATGAGCAGTTCTTC. The encoded protein is CAAGGAGYNEQFF.

The CDR3 sequence: CASSDRVGNTEAFF. DNA for the CDR3: TGTGCCAGCTCAGACAGGGTCGGGAACACTGAAGCTTTCTTT. The V gene is TRBV18, the J gene TRBJ1-1; 7 nucleotides agree with TRBD1. CDR1 and CDR2 (germline): KGHSH, LQKENI. V lost 5 bases to trimming and J lost 1 base; unmatched junction nucleotides: 4. The CDR3 runs 14 residues.

This chain joins TRBV7-9 and TRBJ2-5, with D hard to call. CDR3 length: 12 amino acids. Germline assignment: CDR1 SEHNR and CDR2 FQNEAQ (reference sequence). The germline V and J ends were trimmed by 4 bases and 7 bases, with 10 bases remaining between them. The DNA for the CDR3 is TGTGCCAGCAGCTCATTAGCTTTGACCCAGTACTTC. Its translation: CASSSLALTQYF.

The CDR3 DNA is TGTGCCACCAGCAGAGATTTCCAGGGGAAACTGTTTTTT. Translated: CATSRDFQGKLFF. V and J are TRBV15 and TRBJ1-4, with a possible D match to TRBD1 (6 bases). V was pared by 0 bases and J by 11 bases, with 10 bases between. CDR3 length equals 13 residues. Germline loops: CDR1 LNHNV, CDR2 YYDKDF (reference sequence).

CDR3 sequence: CAWSVLENEKLFF. Here the CDR3 DNA reads TGTGCCTGGAGTGTACTTGAAAATGAAAAACTGTTTTTT. The chain carries TRBV30 and TRBJ1-4; no clear D gene. Trimming stripped 0 bases from V and 5 bases from J, with 7 bases between. Germline V gene data show CDR1 as GTSNPN and CDR2 as SVGIG (reference sequence). The CDR3 runs 13 residues.

The chain recombines TRBV5-8 with TRBJ1-1; D is perhaps TRBD1 (5 bases). The germline gives CDR1 SGHTS, CDR2 YDEGEE. The length of the CDR3 is 17 residues. With 6 bases removed from V and 5 bases from J, the gap between germline ends came to 26 bases. The CDR3 loop reads CASTYPRGGLARTEAFF. CDR3 DNA sequence: TGTGCCAGCACCTACCCCCGGGGGGGGTTGGCGAGAACTGAAGCTTTCTTT.

The chain joins TRBV7-9 to TRBJ2-1; no clear D. Germline lookup yields CDR1 SEHNR and CDR2 FQNEAQ (reference sequence). V was clipped by 5 bases and J by 5 bases, with 16 bases between them. This CDR3 has 15 amino acids. CDR3 in amino acids: CASSPRYQVHNEQFF. The CDR3 region has the DNA TGTGCCAGCAGCCCCCGTTATCAGGTCCACAATGAGCAGTTCTTC.

V and J are TRBV7-9 and TRBJ1-4; D is perhaps TRBD1 (6 bases). V lost 3 bases and J 6 bases, leaving 8 bases between the germline ends. This CDR3 comprises 13 residues. Germline lookup yields CDR1 SEHNR and CDR2 FQNEAQ (reference sequence). The CDR3 sequence: CASSFQGYEKLFF. In DNA, the CDR3 is TGTGCCAGCAGCTTTCAGGGGTATGAAAAACTGTTTTTT.

J is TRBJ2-2 and V is TRBV30, with TRBD1 as a possible D gene (5 bases). This CDR3 region has 15 residues. CDR1 is GTSNPN and CDR2 is SVGIG in the germline V gene (reference sequence). V lost 2 bases to trimming and J lost 0 bases, with 10 bases between them. The CDR3 DNA sequence: TGTGCCTGGAGTCTAGGACACGCGAACACCGGGGAGCTGTTTTTT. It codes for CAWSLGHANTGELFF.

The V gene is TRBV5-6, the J gene TRBJ2-1, with unresolved D. From germline, CDR1 is SGHDT and CDR2 YYEEEE. The CDR3 has 15 residues. With 0 bases removed from V and 4 bases from J, the gap between germline ends came to 11 bases. DNA for the CDR3: TGTGCCAGCAGCTTGGAACAGCCCTATTACAATGAGCAGTTCTTC. Protein: CASSLEQPYYNEQFF.

This clone was recorded a few times. The sample carries other DNA sequences with the same CDR3. The chain combines TRBV6-5 with TRBJ1-1; TRBD1 matches 8 bases. The trim removed 9 bases at V and 5 bases at J, leaving 5 bases unmatched. Germline CDR1 MNHEY, CDR2 SVGAGI. This CDR3 spans 12 amino acids. The CDR3 protein is CASRDRGTEAFF. In DNA, the CDR3 is TGTGCCAGTCGTGACAGGGGTACTGAAGCTTTCTTT.

The J gene is TRBJ2-1, the V gene TRBV5-8; TRBD1 might be the D (5 bases). The germline CDR1 and CDR2 sequences are SGHTS and YDEGEE. The V and J ends lost 2 bases and 2 bases respectively, with 11 bases between them. The CDR3 runs 15 residues. The CDR3 here is CASSFGGHPYNEQFF. The CDR3 bases are TGTGCCAGCAGCTTCGGCGGACACCCCTACAATGAGCAGTTCTTC.